The next 10 T cell receptor beta chains were all read from a single sample in a study of cytomegalovirus exposure and HLA in healthy donors. A multiplex PCR was run with 60 Vbeta primers and 13 Jbeta primers. Using immunoSEQ multiplex PCR, the repertoire was profiled, and TCRdb retains in-frame clones only, with some absent. The table shows approximately 88,000 clones, with 55% to 75% occurring only once. Specimen: PBMCs. These receptors were collected from a man between 60 and 75 years old in good health and CMV-seronegative.

A word on this clone: Different DNA sequences within this sample yield the same CDR3. The rearrangement uses TRBV14 and TRBJ2-5; D is uncertain. V was clipped by 0 bases and J by 5 bases, with 4 bases between them. CDR1 SGHDN and CDR2 FVKESK come from the germline V gene. The length of the CDR3 is 12 residues. Written as DNA, the CDR3 is TGTGCCAGCAGCCAAGACGGGGAGACCCAGTACTTC. Its translation: CASSQDGETQYF.

This clone is a singleton in its sample. This chain connects TRBV28 to TRBJ1-1; no clear D. Germline assignment: CDR1 MDHEN and CDR2 SYDVKM. The CDR3 contains 13 residues. V was pared by 5 bases and J by 1 base, with 8 bases between. The CDR3 spells CASSLEPNTEAFF. CDR3 coding DNA: TGTGCCAGCAGTCTGGAGCCGAACACTGAAGCTTTCTTT.

The chain carries TRBV5-1 and TRBJ2-5; no definite D call. V was clipped by 3 bases and J by 1 base, with 10 bases between them. Germline V gene data show CDR1 as SGHRS and CDR2 as YFSETQ. This CDR3 contains 14 residues. CDR3 in amino acids: CASSYSTPQETQYF. DNA of the CDR3: TGCGCCAGCAGCTATAGTACCCCCCAAGAGACCCAGTACTTC.

The chain has TRBV4-2 and TRBJ2-1, with TRBD2 matching over 13 bases. The CDR3 consists of 16 residues. V lost 3 bases to trimming and J lost 4 bases; unmatched junction nucleotides: 3. Germline CDR1 is LGHNA and CDR2 is YNFKEQ. CDR3 protein: CASSQTSGRPYNEQFF. For the CDR3, the DNA is TGTGCCAGCAGCCAGACTAGCGGGAGGCCTTACAATGAGCAGTTCTTC.

This chain connects TRBV11-2 to TRBJ1-3; 7 positions match TRBD1. J lost 1 base, V lost 5 bases, and 5 bases had no gene match. In germline, CDR1 is SGHAT, CDR2 FQNNGV. This CDR3 spans 15 amino acids. In DNA, the CDR3 is TGTGCCAGCAGCGGACAGGCCCTGTCTGGAAACACCATATATTTT. Translation gives CASSGQALSGNTIYF.

This sequence joins TRBV9 and TRBJ2-5, with D perhaps TRBD2 (6 bases). From germline, CDR1 is SGDLS and CDR2 YYNGEE. This CDR3 region has 15 residues. V lost 4 bases to trimming and J lost 1 base, with 14 bases between them. CDR3 sequence reads: CASSFLGGAQETQYF. In DNA form, the CDR3 reads TGTGCCAGCAGCTTCCTAGGCGGGGCCCAAGAGACCCAGTACTTC.

V is TRBV29-1 and J is TRBJ2-7, with 7 bases fitting TRBD1. Germline trimming cut 5 bases from V and 6 bases from J; bases unmatched to any gene: 16. The CDR3 covers 15 residues. Germline CDR1 and CDR2: SQVTM and ANQGSEA. This CDR3 is CSVKRGGTVLSEQYF. The CDR3 DNA is TGCAGCGTTAAGAGGGGTGGGACAGTCCTATCCGAGCAGTACTTC.

This clone was detected once. The V call is TRBV5-1, the J call TRBJ2-3; 9 bases fit TRBD2. Germline V gene lookup returns CDR1 SGHRS and CDR2 YFSETQ. V lost 1 base, J lost 0 bases, and 6 bases stayed unmatched. This CDR3 region has 17 residues. Here the CDR3 reads CASSLWASGTSTDTQYF. The CDR3 DNA sequence: TGCGCCAGCAGCTTGTGGGCTAGCGGGACTAGCACAGATACGCAGTATTTT.

The chain has TRBV5-1 and TRBJ1-1; D possibly corresponds to TRBD1 (6 bases). V was pared by 7 bases and J by 2 bases, with 12 bases between. CDR3 length: 13 residues. Germline-derived CDR1 and CDR2 are SGHRS and YFSETQ. In DNA, the CDR3 is TGCGCCAGCGGCCAGGGACAAAACACTGAAGCTTTCTTT. Encoded protein: CASGQGQNTEAFF.

The chain joins TRBV6-1 to TRBJ2-7; tentatively, D is TRBD2 (5 bases). Trimming removed 11 bases at V and 0 bases at J, with 14 bases between. Germline CDR1 reads MNHNS; CDR2 reads SASEGT. The CDR3 is made up of 13 amino acids. The CDR3 region is CAVGTSLSYEQYF. The CDR3 DNA reads TGTGCCGTAGGTACTAGTCTCTCCTACGAGCAGTACTTC.